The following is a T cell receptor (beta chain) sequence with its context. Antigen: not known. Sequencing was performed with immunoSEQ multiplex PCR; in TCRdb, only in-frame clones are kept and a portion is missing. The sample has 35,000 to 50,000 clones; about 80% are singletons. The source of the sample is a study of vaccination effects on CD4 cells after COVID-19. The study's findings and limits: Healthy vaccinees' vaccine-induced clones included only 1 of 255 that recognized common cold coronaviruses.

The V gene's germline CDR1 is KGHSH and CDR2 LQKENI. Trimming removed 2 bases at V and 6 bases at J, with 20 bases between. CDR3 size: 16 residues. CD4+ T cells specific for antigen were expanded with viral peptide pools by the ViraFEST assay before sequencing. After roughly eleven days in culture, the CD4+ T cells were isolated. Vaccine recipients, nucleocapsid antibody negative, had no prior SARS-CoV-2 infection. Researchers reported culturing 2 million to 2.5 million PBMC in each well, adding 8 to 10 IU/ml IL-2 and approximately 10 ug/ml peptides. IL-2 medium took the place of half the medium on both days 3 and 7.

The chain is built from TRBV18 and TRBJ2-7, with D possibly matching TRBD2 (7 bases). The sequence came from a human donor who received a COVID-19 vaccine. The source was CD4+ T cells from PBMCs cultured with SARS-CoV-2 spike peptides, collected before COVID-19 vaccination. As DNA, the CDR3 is TGTGCCAGCTCACCAGATAGGGGGGGGGCAGGCGGCGAGCAGTACGTC. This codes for CASSPDRGGAGGEQYV.